This record covers a single TCR beta chain. The data originate from a study of blood T cell repertoires in COVID-19. Study summary: T cells, B-cell-depleted T cells, or PBMCs provided the cDNA or gDNA that served as material.

V shed 0 bases, J shed 3 bases, and the junction held 9 bases outside the gene matches. CDR3 length: 17 residues. Germline V gene lookup returns CDR1 SGHRS and CDR2 YFSETQ. Per the authors' pipeline: For nucleated cells, counts were estimated from reference gene primer amplification. TCRdb's table, derived via immunoSEQ multiplex PCR, lists solely in-frame clones and lacks some. Clone size and the V and J calls come from that table; the DNA yielded D and trimming. The sample contains approximately 290,000 clones, 75% to 90% of which appear only once. Which cohort a participant joined came from the clinical history participants gave.

The TCR sequence derives from a woman aged 25 to 39 who had recovered from COVID-19. The V gene is TRBV5-1, the J gene TRBJ1-5; TRBD1 aligns across 7 bases. The specimen was PBMCs or T cells enriched from blood (not recorded which). This CDR3 reads CASSLAPGQPPNQPQHF. The CDR3 DNA follows: TGCGCCAGCAGCTTGGCTCCGGGACAGCCACCCAATCAGCCCCAGCATTTT.